This T cell receptor (beta chain) was documented in a study of T cell responses to AZD1222 COVID-19 vaccine (dated by TCRdb to about 2021). Study-wide context: TCR sequencing was performed for 230 to 250 trial participants, of whom about 200 were given two doses of AZD1222 and around 25 were given two doses of MenACWY control vaccine. Trial participants were enrolled into age subgroups of 18-55, 56-69 and 70-plus years, which contained approximately 150, 28 and 58 TCR-sequenced participants, respectively.

The CDR3 regions of human TCRbeta chains were analyzed by immunosequencing. As for how the authors treated the data: Repertoire TCRs were matched against a reference library of SARS-CoV-2-specific TCRs generated with the MIRA antigen-specificity platform. Breadth meant the fraction of unique TCRs that were SARS-CoV-2-associated, whereas depth meant the fraction of total T cells that were SARS-CoV-2-associated. Using the MIRA data, every spike-specific TCR was mapped to the spike region that the TCR reacted to and assigned to either a CD4 or a CD8 class. Log10-transformed breadth and depth values were compared by one-way ANOVA with Sidak's multiple comparisons tests. TCRdb took this table from immuneACCESS and kept in-frame rearrangements with V and J called. Such tables lack part of the clones; where checked against another copy, unresolved V genes explain under half of the gap, and the rest is unexplained. V, J and clone size are those of that table, while D and trimming were read from the DNA. Counted in this sample were about 86,000 clones; approximately 89% of them appeared once. The ten largest account for about 5.7% of the sample.

Details on this clone: The target of this receptor is not known. No base-level quality is on record; no much larger clone is a single base apart.

The research as a whole found: CD4 TCRs associated with the vaccine covered the entire spike protein, and the dominant responses were in regions 160-218 and 743-854. Because no day 14 peak-response samples were available, repertoires were characterized only after the peak T cell response. Participants were mostly white British, with more females than males. The authors suggested clonal diversity may have been underestimated. The 56-69-year group was small, and its depth increase did not reach significance, likely because of low power. Spike-specific TCR breadth and depth rose significantly after two AZD1222 doses compared with day 0 and with MenACWY recipients. Nearly half of unique spike-specific TCRs reportedly recognized epitopes outside regions mutated in the B.1.351 and B.1.1.7 variants. Conclusions about previously exposed vaccinees are limited because only a handful of AZD1222 recipients were SARS-CoV-2 seropositive at baseline.

From the cysteine through the phenylalanine, the CDR3 covers 18 amino acids. The DNA shown is the 54-base CDR3, in frame from base 1. The germline V gene encodes CDR1 MNHEY and CDR2 SMNVEV (reference sequence). V has 6 bases trimmed and J has 5 bases trimmed; junction bases matching no gene number 17. The time point label for this specimen denotes: about 28 days (+/-7) after the second vaccine dose. AZD1222 recipients whose second dose came at about 4 weeks and those whose second dose came at about 12 weeks were combined into one group, since spike-specific TCR depth and breadth did not differ between the two schedules. Vaccinee samples came from UK trials COV001 and COV002, including a single-blind randomized controlled phase 2/3 trial of AZD1222 (ChAdOx1 nCoV-19) in healthy adults. For TCRbeta chain sequencing, PBMC samples from trial participants were taken at day 0 and at day 28 after the second dose.

This receptor was identified in an adult who received the AZD1222 COVID-19 vaccine. Material: peripheral blood, obtained 28 days after the second AZD1222 dose. The chain was built from TRBV27 and TRBJ2-3; 10 nucleotides in the junction match TRBD1. The CDR3: CASSRFGVDRGQGDTQYF. The nucleotide sequence is given as TGTGCCAGCAGCAGATTCGGGGTAGACAGGGGGCAAGGAGATACGCAGTATTTT.